These 30 T cell receptor beta chains were all obtained from the same sample, sequenced in a study of cytomegalovirus exposure and HLA in healthy donors. Some clones are missing from TCRdb's copy, which holds only in-frame ones; the method was immunoSEQ multiplex PCR. The table shows about 170,000 clones, with just under 90% occurring only once. Sequencing was carried out using PBMCs. These receptors all stem from a man between 18 and 35 years old in good health and CMV-seropositive.

V gene TRBV5-3 combines with J gene TRBJ2-2; D uncertain. TRBV5-3 is noted as an ORF with a role that remains uncertain. Trimming stripped 4 bases from V and 3 bases from J, with 16 bases between. This CDR3 contains 16 residues. In DNA form, the CDR3 reads TGTGCCAGAAGCACCAAGCCCCTGGCGGACACCGGGGAGCTGTTTTTT. Translating gives CARSTKPLADTGELFF.

The sample holds one count of this clone. Other DNA sequences of this sample code for an identical CDR3. DNA of the CDR3: TGCGCCAGCAGCTTAACAGACTCCTACGAGCAGTACTTC. It translates to CASSLTDSYEQYF. The chain carries TRBV5-1 and TRBJ2-7, with unresolved D. CDR1 and CDR2 from the germline V gene are SGHRS and YFSETQ. This CDR3 has 13 amino acids. The V end was cut by 2 bases, the J end by 0 bases, with 6 bases between.

This clone was detected a few times. The chain recombines TRBV10-1 with TRBJ2-3; a possible D gene is TRBD2 (5 bases). The CDR3 covers 15 residues. With 6 bases removed from V and 3 bases from J, the gap between germline ends came to 16 bases. From germline, CDR1 is WNHNN and CDR2 SYGVQD (reference sequence). The CDR3 coding sequence is TGCGCCAGCAGCCCCGGGATCCGGGGAACAGATACGCAGTATTTT. It yields the protein CASSPGIRGTDTQYF.

The chain uses TRBV7-2 and TRBJ2-1, with no clear D. Germline V lookup: CDR1 SGHTA, CDR2 FQGNSA. Between the trimmed V and J ends, which lost 1 base and 8 bases, there was a span of 12 bases. The CDR3 totals 14 residues. The CDR3 nucleotides read TGTGCCAGCAGCTTAGTTGCTCCAGGTTATGAGCAGTTCTTC. It translates to CASSLVAPGYEQFF.

V and J are TRBV5-6 and TRBJ2-5; 7 bases fit TRBD2. The length of the CDR3 is 15 residues. J was trimmed by 0 bases and V by 4 bases; bases with no gene match: 6. Germline lookup yields CDR1 SGHDT and CDR2 YYEEEE. The CDR3 DNA sequence: TGTGCCAGCAGCCTACTAACTAGCGACCAAGAGACCCAGTACTTC. It is translated as CASSLLTSDQETQYF.

CDR3 DNA: TGTGCCAGCAGTTATTCGACAGGGGGCAAGCCGGAAGCTTTCTTT. This encodes CASSYSTGGKPEAFF. J is TRBJ1-1 and V is TRBV6-5, with 10 bases aligning to TRBD1. The ends lost 3 bases at V and 8 bases at J; junction bases unmatched: 9. The CDR3 length is 15 residues. Per germline, CDR1 MNHEY and CDR2 SVGAGI.

This chain joins TRBV19 and TRBJ1-1; possible D gene TRBD1, 6 bases. The germline V gene encodes CDR1 LNHDA and CDR2 SQIVND (reference sequence). V dropped 5 bases and J dropped 11 bases, with 18 bases sitting between them. There are 13 residues in the CDR3. The CDR3, as DNA: TGTGCCAGTAGTCCAGGACAGTTCAGTCTGGCTTTCTTT. Residues: CASSPGQFSLAFF.

The chain has TRBV10-1 and TRBJ2-1, with 11 bases identical to TRBD2. Germline V CDR1 and CDR2: WNHNN, SYGVQD (reference sequence). The trim removed 0 bases at V and 10 bases at J, leaving 5 bases unmatched. CDR3 size: 15 residues. The CDR3: CASSESPSGRYEQFF. The CDR3 DNA reads TGCGCCAGCAGTGAGTCGCCTAGCGGGAGGTACGAGCAGTTCTTC.

This clone appeared a single time. The chain joins TRBV5-4 to TRBJ2-7, with 7 bases lining up with TRBD1. CDR3 length equals 15 residues. The V gene's germline CDR1 is SGHNT and CDR2 YYREEE (reference sequence). J was trimmed by 1 base and V by 5 bases; bases with no gene match: 9. CDR3: CASSYRDRTSYEQYF. The CDR3 bases are TGTGCCAGCAGTTACCGGGACAGAACATCCTACGAGCAGTACTTC.

The chain joins TRBV10-3 to TRBJ2-7; maybe TRBD2 (5 bases). Germline V gene data show CDR1 as ENHRY and CDR2 as SYGVKD. CDR3 length equals 18 residues. The V end lost 0 bases, the J end lost 3 bases, and 21 bases lay between the germline ends. The CDR3, as DNA: TGTGCCATCAGTGAGTCTTCGTTTGGGGTGACGGCGGGCTACGAGCAGTACTTC. Its translation is CAISESSFGVTAGYEQYF.

The rearrangement links TRBV6-6 to TRBJ2-2; 7 bases line up with TRBD2. This CDR3 has 14 residues. The junction had 10 bases not matched to a gene; V was cut back by 10 bases and J by 5 bases. Germline loops: CDR1 MNHNY, CDR2 SVGAGI (reference sequence). As DNA, the CDR3 is TGTGCCACCCAAGCGTCCGGGAGGACCGGGGAGCTGTTTTTT. This translates into CATQASGRTGELFF.

This clone was picked up a small number of times. The genes are TRBV2 and TRBJ1-5; 9 bases align to TRBD1. The V and J ends lost 6 bases and 6 bases, in that order; junction bases with no gene match: 6. The CDR3 is made up of 14 amino acids. Germline loops: CDR1 SNHLY, CDR2 FYNNEI. The CDR3 region has the DNA TGTGCCAGCAGGCCTGGGACAGGGTCTCAGCCCCAGCATTTT. This translates into CASRPGTGSQPQHF.

CDR3 DNA sequence: TGTGCCAGCAGCCACCCCGGGACAGGGGGTTTTCTTAATGAAAAACTGTTTTTT. Translating it yields CASSHPGTGGFLNEKLFF. This chain uses TRBV7-9 with TRBJ1-4; 11 bases match TRBD1. V shed 5 bases, J shed 4 bases, and the junction held 12 bases outside the gene matches. The length of the CDR3 is 18 residues. Germline V gives CDR1 SEHNR, CDR2 FQNEAQ (reference sequence).

This clone was counted a few times. The rearrangement joins TRBV19 to TRBJ2-7; 9 bases fit TRBD2. Germline assignment: CDR1 LNHDA and CDR2 SQIVND (reference sequence). Trimming at V came to 5 bases and at J to 3 bases, leaving 8 bases not matched to a gene. There are 15 residues in the CDR3. The CDR3: CASSPRSGRNYEQYF. Written as DNA, the CDR3 is TGTGCCAGTAGTCCCCGTAGCGGGAGAAACTACGAGCAGTACTTC.

This clone was recorded only once. J is TRBJ2-3 and V is TRBV28, with 7 nucleotides matching TRBD2. The CDR3 extends over 15 amino acids. The ends lost 4 bases at V and 4 bases at J; junction bases unmatched: 8. Germline values: CDR1 MDHEN, CDR2 SYDVKM. The CDR3 sequence is CASSSGGRAADTQYF. The DNA of the CDR3 is TGTGCCAGCAGTTCGGGCGGGAGAGCGGCAGATACGCAGTATTTT.

The chain links TRBV6-1 to TRBJ2-7, with a weak D call TRBD2 (6 bases). V lost 6 bases and J 1 base, leaving 13 bases between the germline ends. Germline values: CDR1 MNHNS, CDR2 SASEGT. The CDR3 runs 14 residues. Written as DNA, the CDR3 is TGTGCCAGCAGGTTCCTTAGCGGTTCCTACGAGCAGTACTTC. It yields the protein CASRFLSGSYEQYF.

The chain couples TRBV29-1 to TRBJ1-1; D may be TRBD1 (5 bases). Trimming removed 1 base from V and 0 bases from J, with 9 bases in between. CDR3 length equals 14 residues. The germline gives CDR1 SQVTM, CDR2 ANQGSEA. For the CDR3, the DNA is TGCAGCGTTGAAGCTAGGGGAATGAACACTGAAGCTTTCTTT. It codes for CSVEARGMNTEAFF.

V and J are TRBV4-2 and TRBJ2-5; D possibly corresponds to TRBD2 (5 bases). Germline lookup yields CDR1 LGHNA and CDR2 YNFKEQ. The CDR3 is 15 amino acids. Deletions cut 6 bases from V and 3 bases from J, with 17 bases between. CDR3 sequence: CASRDVEGAKETQYF. Here the CDR3 DNA reads TGTGCCAGCAGGGACGTAGAGGGAGCAAAAGAGACCCAGTACTTC.

V and J are TRBV6-5 and TRBJ2-7, with 8 bases aligning to TRBD1. Germline loops: CDR1 MNHEY, CDR2 SVGAGI. The CDR3 is 15 residues long. J was trimmed by 2 bases and V by 2 bases; bases with no gene match: 5. The DNA of the CDR3 is TGTGCCAGCAGTTACCGGACAGGGCCAACCTACGAGCAGTACTTC. Protein product: CASSYRTGPTYEQYF.

V and J are TRBV29-1 and TRBJ1-2, with D unclear. The CDR3 extends over 15 amino acids. Looked up from germline, CDR1 is SQVTM and CDR2 is ANQGSEA. V was pared by 3 bases and J by 0 bases, with 14 bases between. The CDR3 sequence: CSVDLLGSTNYGYTF. DNA for the CDR3: TGCAGCGTTGATTTACTGGGCAGTACTAACTATGGCTACACCTTC.

This clone is a singleton in its sample. The chain has TRBV19 and TRBJ2-1, with D maybe TRBD2 (5 bases). V shed 6 bases and J shed 9 bases, with 18 bases lying between them. The V gene's germline CDR1 is LNHDA and CDR2 SQIVND (reference sequence). The CDR3 loop spans 14 amino acids. Here the CDR3 reads CASSRGFSSGEQFF. The CDR3 DNA is TGTGCCAGTAGCCGCGGATTTAGCAGCGGTGAGCAGTTCTTC.

The chain is built from TRBV7-2 and TRBJ1-5; unclear D gene. This CDR3 is built from 13 residues. V shed 2 bases and J shed 4 bases, with 6 bases lying between them. Per germline, CDR1 SGHTA and CDR2 FQGNSA. In nucleotides, the CDR3 is TGTGCCAGCAGCTTATTCGGGAATCAGCCCCAGCATTTT. Its protein product is CASSLFGNQPQHF. Using reference TRBV7-2 and TRBJ1-5 for the parts outside the CDR3, the full variable domain is GAGVSQSPSNKVTEKGKDVELRCDPISGHTALYWYRQSLGQGLEFLIYFQGNSAPDKSGLPSDRFSAERTGGSVSTLTIQRTQQEDSAVYLCASSLFGNQPQHFGDGTRLSIL.

The chain has TRBV9 and TRBJ2-7; D remains ambiguous. This CDR3 has 14 amino acids. V gave up 4 bases and J gave up 4 bases, with 15 bases separating them. From germline, CDR1 is SGDLS and CDR2 YYNGEE. CDR3 sequence reads: CASSPLVAGYEQYF. The CDR3 DNA is TGTGCCAGCAGCCCACTGGTAGCCGGTTACGAGCAGTACTTC. Drawing the rest from reference TRBV9 and TRBJ2-7, the complete variable domain is DSGVTQTPKHLITATGQRVTLRCSPRSGDLSVYWYQQSLDQGLQFLIQYYNGEERAKGNILERFSAQQFPDLHSELNLSSLELGDSALYFCASSPLVAGYEQYFGPGTRLTVT.

J is TRBJ2-5 and V is TRBV7-2; D is possibly TRBD2 (5 bases). The germline gives CDR1 SGHTA, CDR2 FQGNSA. The CDR3 runs to 16 residues. The V and J ends lost 5 bases and 5 bases respectively, with 21 bases between them. CDR3: CASSTTTDFTGETQYF. Written as DNA, the CDR3 is TGTGCCAGCAGCACGACGACGGATTTTACGGGGGAGACCCAGTACTTC.

This chain links TRBV9 with TRBJ2-1; TRBD2 aligns across 8 bases. The germline V gene has CDR1 SGDLS and CDR2 YYNGEE. Trimming removed 0 bases from V and 8 bases from J; junction bases left unmatched: 4. This CDR3 has 14 amino acids. This chain's CDR3 is CASSVGGAGDEQFF. CDR3 bases: TGTGCCAGCAGCGTAGGCGGAGCGGGGGATGAGCAGTTCTTC.

This clone was detected only once. The chain combines TRBV28 with TRBJ2-3; 15 bases map to TRBD2. CDR3 length: 19 residues. V trimming: 4 bases; J trimming: 4 bases; junction bases outside the gene matches: 12. Germline CDR1 reads MDHEN; CDR2 reads SYDVKM. CDR3 DNA: TGTGCCAGCAGTTCTCCCGGACTAGCGGGAGGGATGGCGGCAGATACGCAGTATTTT. Translated: CASSSPGLAGGMAADTQYF.

The V and J genes are TRBV19 and TRBJ2-1; 7 nucleotides agree with TRBD2. The CDR3 has 15 residues. After removal of 5 bases from V and 5 bases from J, the junction contained 9 bases not matched to a gene. Germline lookup yields CDR1 LNHDA and CDR2 SQIVND (reference sequence). This CDR3 reads CASSLVSSGHNEQFF. DNA for the CDR3: TGTGCCAGTAGTCTGGTGTCTAGCGGACACAATGAGCAGTTCTTC.

The rearrangement uses TRBV28 and TRBJ2-1, with 7 bases lining up with TRBD2. CDR1 and CDR2 (germline): MDHEN, SYDVKM. This CDR3 is 15 amino acids long. Losses at the gene ends were 6 bases for V and 2 bases for J; bases not matched to a gene: 7. CDR3 nucleotides: TGTGCCAGCAGACTCGGACTAGATCCCTACAATGAGCAGTTCTTC. Protein: CASRLGLDPYNEQFF. Combining the CDR3 with reference TRBV28 and TRBJ2-1 gives the whole variable domain DVKVTQSSRYLVKRTGEKVFLECVQDMDHENMFWYRQDPGLGLRLIYFSYDVKMKEKGDIPEGYSVSREKKERFSLILESASTNQTSMYLCASRLGLDPYNEQFFGPGTRLTVL.

The chain joins TRBV6-6 to TRBJ2-2; tentative D call: TRBD1 (5 bases). This CDR3 is 15 amino acids long. V dropped 0 bases and J dropped 2 bases, with 7 bases sitting between them. Germline lookup yields CDR1 MNHNY and CDR2 SVGAGI (reference sequence). In nucleotides, the CDR3 is TGTGCCAGCAGTTACTCGGGGCCTAACACCGGGGAGCTGTTTTTT. Amino acids: CASSYSGPNTGELFF.

This sequence joins TRBV11-2 and TRBJ2-2; 8 bases align to TRBD2. Trimming removed 5 bases from V and 5 bases from J; junction bases left unmatched: 7. CDR1 is SGHAT and CDR2 is FQNNGV in the germline V gene. This CDR3 contains 15 residues. CDR3 protein: CASSEAGVGTGELFF. CDR3 DNA sequence: TGTGCCAGCAGCGAAGCGGGAGTCGGGACCGGGGAGCTGTTTTTT.